The TCR beta chain under discussion was sequenced for a study of OX40 agonist ivuxolimab in advanced cancers. Whole-study context: Those enrolled were around 87% male, with a mean age of around 57 years and ages from about 20 to 85. Treatment received earlier with anti-PD-1, anti-PD-L1 or anti-CTLA-4 agents was allowed, and 40% had some.

Method: immunoSEQ multiplex PCR; TCRdb's copy keeps in-frame clones and lacks some. This table holds 70,000 to 80,000 clones, about 93% found once. Overall study findings and caveats: Relative to CD4+, CD8+ T cells held more expanded clones on average.

Of note for this clone: Its antigen is undetermined.

In germline, CDR1 is LGHNA, CDR2 YNFKEQ. Trimming cost V 4 bases and J 0 bases; bases outside gene matches: 6. The CDR3 consists of 17 residues. Blood samples were obtained at baseline, cycle 4 day 1, and cycle 7 day 1. The rearrangement links TRBV4-2 to TRBJ2-2; the match to TRBD1 covers 9 bases. This receptor was taken from an adult with an advanced solid tumor such as melanoma, head and neck, liver or kidney cancer. The sequences come from CD4+ or CD8+ T cells sorted from blood, collected in a trial of the OX40 agonist ivuxolimab. The CDR3 nucleotides read TGTGCCAGCAGCCCCGGACAGGGGAGGTCGAACACCGGGGAGCTGTTTTTT. Translation: CASSPGQGRSNTGELFF.